These 10 T cell receptor beta chains were sequenced from one sample in a study of shared clonotypes between healthy human individuals. Method: immunoSEQ multiplex PCR; TCRdb's copy keeps in-frame clones and lacks some. The repertoire holds some 240,000 clones, 60% to 80% seen once, with 11% in the top ten. The sequencing input was memory CD4+ T cells sorted from blood. Specified subset: CD45RA-negative fraction. The receptor set was obtained from a man aged 25 to 40 in good health.

This chain uses TRBV7-2 with TRBJ2-3; TRBD2 matches at 11 bases. The V segment lost 0 bases and the J segment 1 base; nucleotides outside the gene matches: 9. The CDR3 loop spans 19 amino acids. The germline CDR1 and CDR2 sequences are SGHTA and FQGNSA. CDR3 in DNA: TGTGCCAGCAGCTTAGCAATCATAGCGGGAGGGCGGGGCACAGATACGCAGTATTTT. Amino acids: CASSLAIIAGGRGTDTQYF.

Turning to this clone: The sample has other DNA sequences that encode this CDR3 too. The chain links TRBV11-2 to TRBJ2-7; TRBD2 matches 7 bases. Germline V gene sequence: CDR1 SGHAT, CDR2 FQNNGV. This CDR3 contains 14 residues. V shed 3 bases and J 1 base; nucleotides not matched to a gene: 3. The CDR3 DNA sequence: TGTGCCAGCAGCTTCCTCGGGGGGTCCTACGAGCAGTACTTC. Translated: CASSFLGGSYEQYF.

The chain joins TRBV7-2 to TRBJ2-1; D is unresolved. Germline V gene sequence: CDR1 SGHTA, CDR2 FQGNSA. Trimming shortened V by 5 bases and J by 0 bases, and 11 bases separated the two germline ends. This CDR3 spans 15 amino acids. CDR3 nucleotides: TGTGCCAGCAGCCCGGGCCGCAGCTCCTACAATGAGCAGTTCTTC. It is translated as CASSPGRSSYNEQFF. Based on the CDR3 plus reference TRBV7-2 and TRBJ2-1, the full variable domain is GAGVSQSPSNKVTEKGKDVELRCDPISGHTALYWYRQSLGQGLEFLIYFQGNSAPDKSGLPSDRFSAERTGGSVSTLTIQRTQQEDSAVYLCASSPGRSSYNEQFFGPGTRLTVL.

The chain is built from TRBV9 and TRBJ2-5, with 9 nucleotides matching TRBD2. Germline loops: CDR1 SGDLS, CDR2 YYNGEE. V was clipped by 2 bases and J by 1 base; unmatched bases: 9. This CDR3 has 17 residues. The CDR3 sequence is CASSVGLAGGAQETQYF. In DNA form, the CDR3 reads TGTGCCAGCAGCGTTGGTCTGGCGGGGGGGGCCCAAGAGACCCAGTACTTC.

This clone was detected ten times or more. The sample carries other DNA sequences with the same CDR3. The J gene is TRBJ1-1, the V gene TRBV2, with D unresolved. Germline assignment: CDR1 SNHLY and CDR2 FYNNEI. CDR3 length: 13 residues. V was pared by 6 bases and J by 4 bases, with 12 bases between. The CDR3 sequence: CASSVGAGTEAFF. CDR3 sequence (DNA): TGTGCCAGCAGCGTCGGCGCGGGCACTGAAGCTTTCTTT.

This clone has only a few counts. The V gene is TRBV6-5, the J gene TRBJ2-1; TRBD1 aligns across 9 bases. The germline gives CDR1 MNHEY, CDR2 SVGAGI. The V segment lost 5 bases and the J segment 8 bases; nucleotides outside the gene matches: 10. The CDR3 spans 15 residues. CDR3 sequence (DNA): TGTGCCAGCAGTCTAACAGGGGGCCTCGCCGATGAGCAGTTCTTC. Its translation: CASSLTGGLADEQFF.

Only one count was recorded for this clone. This rearrangement joins TRBV27 to TRBJ2-7; possibly TRBD1 or TRBD2 for D (5 bases each). Looked up from germline, CDR1 is MNHEY and CDR2 is SMNVEV (reference sequence). V was cut by 10 bases and J by 2 bases, with 18 bases left in between. There are 14 residues in the CDR3. CDR3 protein: CATALMTGPYEQYF. In DNA, the CDR3 is TGTGCCACCGCATTGATGACGGGGCCCTACGAGCAGTACTTC.

The chain carries TRBV7-2 and TRBJ2-1; 10 bases map to TRBD2. The CDR3 spans 15 residues. Trimming at V came to 3 bases and at J to 5 bases, leaving 4 bases not matched to a gene. Germline-derived CDR1 and CDR2 are SGHTA and FQGNSA. The CDR3 protein is CASSFGLADDNEQFF. CDR3 nucleotides: TGTGCCAGCAGCTTTGGACTAGCGGACGACAATGAGCAGTTCTTC.

On this clone itself: An end of the junction does not agree with germline; a read error may underlie this. Other DNA sequences in the same sample also yield this CDR3. The chain is built from TRBV18 and TRBJ1-2; weak D call: TRBD1 (5 bases). The length of the CDR3 is 14 residues. In germline, CDR1 is KGHSH, CDR2 LQKENI. CDR3 amino acids: CASSPRQGNYGYTF. CDR3 sequence (DNA): TGTGCCAGCTCGCCACGGCAGGGAAACTATGGCTACACCTTC.

The rearrangement uses TRBV4-1 and TRBJ1-4; 9 nucleotides line up with TRBD1. Trimming removed 4 bases from V and 2 bases from J; junction bases left unmatched: 8. CDR1 and CDR2 (germline): MGHRA, YSYEKL. This CDR3 region has 17 residues. The DNA for the CDR3 is TGCGCCAGCAGCCGACGACTCGGACAGGGGACTAATGAAAAACTGTTTTTT. Its translation: CASSRRLGQGTNEKLFF.